Listed here are 30 T cell receptor beta chains from one sample, sequenced in a study of blood T cell repertoires in COVID-19. Method: immunoSEQ multiplex PCR; TCRdb's copy keeps in-frame clones and lacks some. This sample carries about 40,000 clones, about 90% of them seen once, and the ten largest clones take approximately 8.8%. The specimen sequenced was peripheral blood. All receptors come from a woman aged 70-85 years with acute or convalescent COVID-19.

A single count supports this clone. The CDR3 region is CASSWGGSYEQYV. CDR3 coding DNA: TGTGCCAGCAGCTGGGGCGGCTCCTACGAGCAGTACGTC. This chain links TRBV27 with TRBJ2-7, with D possibly matching TRBD1 (5 bases). Trimming took off 6 bases at V and 0 bases at J, with 9 bases between the two ends. CDR3 length: 13 amino acids. The germline V gene has CDR1 MNHEY and CDR2 SMNVEV (reference sequence).

This clone was picked up a small number of times. V usage is TRBV10-1 and J usage is TRBJ2-7, with 7 bases identical to TRBD2. The CDR3 is 14 amino acids. Trimming removed 5 bases from V and 7 bases from J; junction bases left unmatched: 11. Germline CDR1 WNHNN, CDR2 SYGVQD (reference sequence). The CDR3 DNA follows: TGCGCCAGCAGTCTTGGACTAGAGGTGGGGGAGCAGTACGTC. Its translation is CASSLGLEVGEQYV.

This chain uses TRBV19 with TRBJ2-1; 11 bases are a match to TRBD2. The CDR3 extends over 14 amino acids. Germline CDR1 LNHDA, CDR2 SQIVND (reference sequence). The ends lost 10 bases at V and 7 bases at J; junction bases unmatched: 9. CDR3 amino acids: CATLNPSGRNEQFF. The CDR3 DNA sequence: TGTGCCACCTTAAACCCTAGCGGGAGGAATGAGCAGTTCTTC.

The chain couples TRBV6-5 to TRBJ1-4; no reliable D call. The CDR3 is 15 residues long. Germline CDR1 and CDR2: MNHEY and SVGAGI. Trimming took off 4 bases at V and 8 bases at J, with 17 bases between the two ends. In nucleotides, the CDR3 is TGTGCCAGCAGTTTCACGTCCGGAGCGATGGAAAAACTGTTTTTT. This sequence encodes CASSFTSGAMEKLFF.

This clone was seen only once. The chain joins TRBV5-1 to TRBJ2-3, with TRBD1 identical over 8 bases. V gave up 4 bases and J gave up 0 bases; unmatched junction bases: 7. CDR3 length: 16 amino acids. Germline V CDR1 and CDR2: SGHRS, YFSETQ. CDR3 region: CASSGATGDSTDTQYF. In nucleotides, the CDR3 is TGCGCCAGCAGCGGGGCGACAGGGGATAGCACAGATACGCAGTATTTT.

The chain joins TRBV24-1 to TRBJ1-1; maybe TRBD1 (5 bases). The V gene lost 10 bases and the J gene lost 4 bases, with 15 bases spanning the gap. CDR1 KGHDR and CDR2 SFDVKD come from the germline V gene. CDR3 length: 13 residues. CDR3 coding DNA: TGTGCCACAAAATCCAGGGTTGGCACTGAAGCTTTCTTT. Residues: CATKSRVGTEAFF.

This chain connects TRBV5-5 to TRBJ2-4; D gene ambiguous. The CDR3 has 13 residues. The V end lost 6 bases, the J end lost 0 bases, and 7 bases lay between the germline ends. Germline V gives CDR1 SGHKS, CDR2 YYEKEE (reference sequence). This chain's CDR3 is CASTGLAKNIQYF. As DNA, the CDR3 is TGTGCCAGCACCGGTCTAGCCAAAAACATTCAGTACTTC.

The genes are TRBV7-2 and TRBJ2-5; 7 bases align to TRBD2. This CDR3 has 13 residues. Losses at the gene ends were 5 bases for V and 2 bases for J; bases not matched to a gene: 2. Per the germline V gene, CDR1 is SGHTA and CDR2 is FQGNSA. In DNA form, the CDR3 reads TGTGCCAGCAGCCGGGGGGATCAAGAGACCCAGTACTTC. It translates to CASSRGDQETQYF.

This chain connects TRBV7-2 to TRBJ2-3; perhaps TRBD2 as D (6 bases). Germline V gives CDR1 SGHTA, CDR2 FQGNSA. The CDR3 has 12 residues. Trimming took 4 bases from V and 4 from J, leaving 6 bases between them. In DNA form, the CDR3 reads TGTGCCAGCAGCTCGGGGGCAGATACGCAGTATTTT. Its protein product is CASSSGADTQYF.

The V call is TRBV18, the J call TRBJ1-2; weak D call: TRBD1 (6 bases). This CDR3 is built from 17 residues. V lost 2 bases, J lost 2 bases, and 18 bases lay in between. CDR1 is KGHSH, CDR2 LQKENI, per germline. The CDR3 sequence: CASSPGGGRAWNYGYTF. The CDR3 coding sequence is TGTGCCAGCTCACCAGGGGGCGGACGAGCGTGGAACTATGGCTACACCTTC.

V usage is TRBV3-1 (or the pseudogene TRBV3-2) and J usage is TRBJ2-5, with no clear D. V lost 4 bases, J lost 2 bases, and 8 bases lay in between. The CDR3 runs to 13 residues. CDR1 and CDR2 from the germline V gene are LGHDT and YNNKEL (reference sequence). The CDR3 bases are TGTGCCAGCAGCCTCTCCTTACAAGAGACCCAGTACTTC. Its translation: CASSLSLQETQYF.

For the CDR3, the DNA is TGTGCCAGTAGTATTCGTCAAATTCAGGAAAACACTGAAGCTTTCTTT. Translation gives CASSIRQIQENTEAFF. The chain is built from TRBV19 and TRBJ1-1; no reliable D call. This CDR3 region has 16 residues. V lost 3 bases, J lost 2 bases, and 16 bases lay in between. Germline CDR1 is LNHDA and CDR2 is SQIVND (reference sequence). The variable domain in full, completed from reference TRBV19 and TRBJ1-1, reads DGGITQSPKYLFRKEGQNVTLSCEQNLNHDAMYWYRQDPGQGLRLIYYSQIVNDFQKGDIAEGYSVSREKKESFPLTVTSAQKNPTAFYLCASSIRQIQENTEAFFGQGTRLTVV.

V and J are TRBV14 and TRBJ2-5; the D gene is possibly TRBD2 (5 bases). Per the germline V gene, CDR1 is SGHDN and CDR2 is FVKESK. This CDR3 is 16 amino acids long. The germline V and J ends were trimmed by 4 bases and 2 bases, with 17 bases remaining between them. The CDR3 region is CASSPSGGSVQETQYF. CDR3 coding DNA: TGTGCCAGCAGCCCCTCCGGAGGTAGCGTACAAGAGACCCAGTACTTC.

The chain joins TRBV28 to TRBJ2-1; TRBD2 matches at 14 bases. CDR1 and CDR2 from the germline V gene are MDHEN and SYDVKM. V dropped 2 bases and J dropped 8; count of bases not matched to a gene: 2. This CDR3 region has 15 residues. CDR3 sequence (DNA): TGTGCCAGCAGTTTACCGGGACTAGCGGGAGATGAGCAGTTCTTC. It codes for CASSLPGLAGDEQFF.

This chain connects TRBV19 to TRBJ1-1; D is perhaps TRBD1 (5 bases). This CDR3 is built from 16 residues. Per the germline V gene, CDR1 is LNHDA and CDR2 is SQIVND (reference sequence). The V and J ends lost 6 bases and 0 bases respectively, with 17 bases between them. The DNA for the CDR3 is TGTGCCAGTAGCCTAGCCGGGGGGTACCTGAACACTGAAGCTTTCTTT. The encoded protein is CASSLAGGYLNTEAFF.

CDR3 nucleotide sequence: TGTGCCAGTAGAACCGGGACAGCAAAAAACATTCAGTACTTC. Protein product: CASRTGTAKNIQYF. V gene TRBV19 combines with J gene TRBJ2-4; the match to TRBD1 covers 7 bases. CDR3 length: 14 residues. CDR1 and CDR2 (germline): LNHDA, SQIVND (reference sequence). V gave up 6 bases and J gave up 4 bases; unmatched junction bases: 6.

In the case of this clone: Other DNA sequences from this sample encode an identical CDR3 as well. This chain joins TRBV6-5 and TRBJ1-6; TRBD1 agrees at 8 bases. CDR1 is MNHEY, CDR2 SVGAGI, per germline. Trimming cost V 2 bases and J 7 bases; bases outside gene matches: 4. CDR3 length: 15 amino acids. CDR3 amino acids: CASSYGGTGNSPLHF. DNA of the CDR3: TGTGCCAGCAGTTACGGGGGGACAGGCAATTCACCCCTCCACTTT.

The chain combines TRBV2 with TRBJ1-5, with no clear D. This CDR3 contains 14 residues. Trimming left V 3 bases short and J 7 bases short, with 13 bases between. Germline V CDR1 and CDR2: SNHLY, FYNNEI. CDR3 sequence: CASSESGRGQPQHF. The CDR3 DNA reads TGTGCCAGCAGTGAGTCGGGTCGGGGACAGCCCCAGCATTTT.

This chain links TRBV21-1 with TRBJ2-7; no check of the table's D call, TRBD1, against the DNA was made. TRBV21-1 constitutes a pseudogene. This CDR3 comprises 15 residues. CDR3 nucleotide sequence: TGTGCCAGCAGTGAAGCGCAGGGAATACTGTACGAGCAGTACGTC. Translation gives CASSEAQGILYEQYV.

The chain is built from TRBV7-9 and TRBJ1-4; a possible D gene is TRBD1 (5 bases). V was pared by 5 bases and J by 5 bases, with 12 bases between. This CDR3 is 14 amino acids long. The V gene's germline CDR1 is SEHNR and CDR2 FQNEAQ (reference sequence). The CDR3 protein is CASSAGQVNEKLFF. CDR3 nucleotide sequence: TGTGCCAGCAGCGCGGGGCAGGTCAATGAAAAACTGTTTTTT.

The chain uses TRBV19 and TRBJ1-1; unclear D gene. Germline lookup yields CDR1 LNHDA and CDR2 SQIVND (reference sequence). V lost 7 bases, J lost 7 bases, and 13 bases lay in between. The CDR3 consists of 12 residues. The CDR3 bases are TGTGCCAGTAAGTTTAGAGGGTATGAAGCTTTCTTT. It yields the protein CASKFRGYEAFF.

The chain recombines TRBV7-2 with TRBJ2-1; D not certain. Germline V gene data show CDR1 as SGHTA and CDR2 as FQGNSA. Between the trimmed V and J ends, which lost 2 bases and 12 bases, there was a span of 8 bases. The CDR3 has 11 residues. CDR3 nucleotides: TGTGCCAGCAGCTTATCTGTCGGGCAGTTCTTC. Amino acid sequence: CASSLSVGQFF.

This clone was recorded only once. The V call is TRBV20-1, the J call TRBJ2-2; the D gene is possibly TRBD2 (6 bases). The germline CDR1 and CDR2 sequences are DFQATT and SNEGSKA (reference sequence). Trimming took 3 bases from V and 6 from J, leaving 14 bases between them. CDR3 length equals 14 residues. CDR3 DNA: TGCAGTGCTAGTAGACTCGGAGGGGCCGGGGAGCTGTTTTTT. Translated: CSASRLGGAGELFF.

The chain carries TRBV18 and TRBJ2-5; the D gene is possibly TRBD2 (5 bases). The CDR3 is 15 amino acids. Germline assignment: CDR1 KGHSH and CDR2 LQKENI. V gave up 3 bases and J gave up 5 bases, with 16 bases separating them. The CDR3: CASSPRGFLSETQYF. CDR3 sequence (DNA): TGTGCCAGCTCACCCCGCGGGTTTTTGTCGGAGACCCAGTACTTC.

CDR3 DNA sequence: TGTGCCAGCAGCAATGTCTTCCCCGGACAGTGCACTTCGGATTCACCCCTCCACTTT. The encoded protein is CASSNVFPGQCTSDSPLHF. The V gene is TRBV21-1, the J gene TRBJ1-6; the table gives TRBD1 as D, unverified against the DNA. TRBV21-1 represents a pseudogene. CDR3 length: 19 amino acids.

The chain is built from TRBV7-2 and TRBJ2-1; TRBD2 might be the D (5 bases). This CDR3 has 17 amino acids. The germline V and J ends were trimmed by 5 bases and 0 bases, with 17 bases remaining between them. The germline CDR1 and CDR2 sequences are SGHTA and FQGNSA. CDR3 protein: CASSIRPTGSSYNEQFF. The CDR3 DNA reads TGTGCCAGCAGCATCAGGCCGACGGGGAGCTCCTACAATGAGCAGTTCTTC. Variable domain in full (rest from reference TRBV7-2 and TRBJ2-1): GAGVSQSPSNKVTEKGKDVELRCDPISGHTALYWYRQSLGQGLEFLIYFQGNSAPDKSGLPSDRFSAERTGGSVSTLTIQRTQQEDSAVYLCASSIRPTGSSYNEQFFGPGTRLTVL.

The genes are TRBV5-1 and TRBJ2-1; 13 bases align to TRBD2. V lost 5 bases and J lost 8; bases outside the gene matches: 7. The CDR3 covers 15 residues. The germline V gene encodes CDR1 SGHRS and CDR2 YFSETQ. Written as DNA, the CDR3 is TGCGCCAGCAGTAGACTAGCGGGGGGTGTGGATGAGCAGTTCTTC. Translated: CASSRLAGGVDEQFF. The full variable domain, its missing parts supplied by reference TRBV5-1 and TRBJ2-1, is KAGVTQTPRYLIKTRGQQVTLSCSPISGHRSVSWYQQTPGQGLQFLFEYFSETQRNKGNFPGRFSGRQFSNSRSEMNVSTLELGDSALYLCASSRLAGGVDEQFFGPGTRLTVL.

The chain links TRBV30 to TRBJ1-1, with D hard to call. Trimming left V 2 bases short and J 4 bases short, with 14 bases between. This CDR3 region has 14 residues. CDR1 and CDR2 from the germline V gene are GTSNPN and SVGIG (reference sequence). Here the CDR3 DNA reads TGTGCCTGGAGTTACAGTTTGAGTGGCACTGAAGCTTTCTTT. This codes for CAWSYSLSGTEAFF.

The J gene is TRBJ2-1, the V gene TRBV14; no reliable D call. Trimming shortened V by 10 bases and J by 6 bases, and 16 bases separated the two germline ends. This CDR3 region has 13 residues. From germline, CDR1 is SGHDN and CDR2 FVKESK. The CDR3 reads CATNLAPRNEQFF. The CDR3 DNA follows: TGTGCCACCAACTTAGCCCCACGCAATGAGCAGTTCTTC.

The chain has TRBV6-5 and TRBJ1-1; D is possibly TRBD1 (5 bases). The CDR3 loop spans 14 amino acids. V was cut by 7 bases and J by 0 bases, with 12 bases left in between. Per germline, CDR1 MNHEY and CDR2 SVGAGI. Written as DNA, the CDR3 is TGTGCCAGCACTCCTGGACAAATGAACACTGAAGCTTTCTTT. It is translated as CASTPGQMNTEAFF.